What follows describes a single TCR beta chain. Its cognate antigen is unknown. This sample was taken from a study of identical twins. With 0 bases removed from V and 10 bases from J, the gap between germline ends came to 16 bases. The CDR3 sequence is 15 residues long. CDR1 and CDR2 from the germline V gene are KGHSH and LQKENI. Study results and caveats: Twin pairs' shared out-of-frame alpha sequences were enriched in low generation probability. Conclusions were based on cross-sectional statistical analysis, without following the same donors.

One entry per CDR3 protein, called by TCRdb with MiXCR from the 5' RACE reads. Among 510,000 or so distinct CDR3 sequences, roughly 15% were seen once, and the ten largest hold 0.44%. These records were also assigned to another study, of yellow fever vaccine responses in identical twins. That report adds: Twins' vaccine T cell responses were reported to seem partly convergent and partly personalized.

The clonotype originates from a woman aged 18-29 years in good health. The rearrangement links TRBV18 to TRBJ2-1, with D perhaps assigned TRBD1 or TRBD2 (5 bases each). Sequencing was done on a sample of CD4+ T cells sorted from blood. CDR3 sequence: CASSPPLTRDDEQFF. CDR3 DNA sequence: TGTGCCAGCTCACCACCGTTGACCCGGGACGACGAGCAGTTCTTC.